Sequencing of this TCR beta chain was carried out in a study of cytomegalovirus exposure and HLA in healthy donors. The CDR3 spans 16 residues. Trimming stripped 0 bases from V and 10 bases from J, with 19 bases between. Germline V gene data show CDR1 as MNHNY and CDR2 as SVGAGI (reference sequence). Study conclusions and caveats: An analysis that came later showed most CMV-associated TCR beta chains appearing HLA-restricted. A later analysis by the authors found several of the most significant clusters apparently linked to common viral pathogens.

These donors counted as nominally healthy when sampled, but unrecorded immune exposures were likely. PCR primers comprised 60 Vbeta and 13 Jbeta primers. TCRdb's table, derived via immunoSEQ multiplex PCR, lists solely in-frame clones and lacks some. Among 150,000 to 200,000 clones listed, over 80% were seen once. Notes on this clone: Its specificity is unknown.

Sequenced: PBMCs. This chain joins TRBV6-6 and TRBJ1-5; D remains ambiguous. The sequence was obtained from a woman between 18 and 29 years old in good health and CMV-seronegative. In DNA form, the CDR3 reads TGTGCCAGCAGTTACTCGTCCCTGCAGGCCGGGAACCCCCAGCATTTT. Protein product: CASSYSSLQAGNPQHF.